This T cell receptor (beta chain) derives from a study of blood T cell repertoires in COVID-19. Method: immunoSEQ multiplex PCR; TCRdb's copy keeps in-frame clones and lacks some. The sample holds 250,000 to 350,000 clones, 90% seen once. The CDR3 contains 16 residues. The V and J ends lost 2 bases and 0 bases respectively, with 12 bases between them. CDR1 and CDR2 from the germline V gene are LGHNA and YNFKEQ. This clone was counted once. What was sequenced was PBMCs or T cells enriched from blood (not recorded which). V gene TRBV4-2 combines with J gene TRBJ2-3, with TRBD2 as a possible D gene (6 bases). The sequence came from a woman aged 18 to 35 with acute COVID-19. The CDR3 coding sequence is TGTGCCAGCAGCCAATCCCCCGGACTAAGCACAGATACGCAGTATTTT. It is translated as CASSQSPGLSTDTQYF.